Following are 27 T cell receptor beta chains from one sample sequenced in a study of metastatic and nonmetastatic thyroid tumors. Ahead of thyroid surgery, no patient had received treatment of any kind. MiXCR re-clonotyped the PCR reads for TCRdb. This sample has 35,000 to 45,000 clones, with 25% to 30% found just once. Sequencing used blood. Every receptor here comes from a male donor with papillary thyroid cancer or a benign thyroid nodule (not recorded which). Some clones in this sample may be carry-over from other donors' samples.

The chain uses TRBV7-9 and TRBJ2-7; D possibly corresponds to TRBD2 (5 bases). The CDR3 has 14 residues. The V end lost 7 bases, the J end lost 1 base, and 14 bases lay between the germline ends. The germline V gene encodes CDR1 SEHNR and CDR2 FQNEAQ (reference sequence). Here the CDR3 DNA reads TGTGCCAGCATCAACGGACTCCATTCCTACGAGCAGTACTTC. Translation gives CASINGLHSYEQYF. Complete variable domain (other parts from reference TRBV7-9 and TRBJ2-7): DTGVSQNPRHKITKRGQNVTFRCDPISEHNRLYWYRQTLGQGPEFLTYFQNEAQLEKSRLLSDRFSAERPKGSFSTLEIQRTEQGDSAMYLCASINGLHSYEQYFGPGTRLTVT.

This chain uses TRBV4-1 with TRBJ2-2; no clear D. The V and J ends lost 0 bases and 3 bases respectively, with 11 bases between them. The CDR3 is 16 residues long. Germline-derived CDR1 and CDR2 are MGHRA and YSYEKL. As DNA, the CDR3 is TGCGCCAGCAGCCAAGAAACGGGTTCCCACACCGGGGAGCTGTTTTTT. Its protein is CASSQETGSHTGELFF.

This clone appeared a few times. This chain links TRBV30 with TRBJ1-4; 9 nucleotides match TRBD1. Germline values: CDR1 GTSNPN, CDR2 SVGIG (reference sequence). The CDR3 has 13 residues. V lost 8 bases to trimming and J lost 8 bases; unmatched junction nucleotides: 9. CDR3 loop: CAAPGQGHEKLFF. In DNA form, the CDR3 reads TGTGCCGCCCCGGGACAGGGACACGAAAAACTGTTTTTT.

The CDR3 protein is CSARDRLSGGMGEQFF. Here the CDR3 DNA reads TGCAGTGCTAGAGATCGGCTTAGCGGGGGGATGGGTGAGCAGTTCTTC. The rearrangement uses TRBV20-1 and TRBJ2-1; the match to TRBD2 covers 10 bases. Germline lookup yields CDR1 DFQATT and CDR2 SNEGSKA (reference sequence). After removal of 0 bases from V and 9 bases from J, the junction contained 11 bases not matched to a gene. The CDR3 is made up of 16 amino acids.

This chain uses TRBV7-8 with TRBJ2-7, with D perhaps TRBD1 (6 bases). The CDR3 is made up of 13 amino acids. Germline CDR1 reads SGHVS; CDR2 reads FQNEAQ. Trimming took 5 bases from V and 10 from J, leaving 18 bases between them. CDR3 residues: CASSLSDRSLQYF. For the CDR3, the DNA is TGTGCCAGCAGCCTATCCGACAGGAGTCTTCAGTACTTC.

This clone has just a few counts. The gene calls are TRBV20-1 and TRBJ2-7; 7 bases are shared with TRBD1. Trimming removed 4 bases from V and 6 bases from J; junction bases left unmatched: 9. CDR1 and CDR2 (germline): DFQATT, SNEGSKA (reference sequence). The CDR3 is made up of 13 amino acids. CDR3 protein: CSAIPTGKGEQYF. The CDR3 nucleotides are TGCAGTGCTATCCCGACAGGGAAGGGCGAGCAGTACTTC.

This clone was seen a handful of times. The chain is built from TRBV10-3 and TRBJ1-2; 7 bases align to TRBD1. V dropped 6 bases and J dropped 4; count of bases not matched to a gene: 5. Germline V CDR1 and CDR2: ENHRY, SYGVKD. The CDR3 runs to 13 residues. This chain's CDR3 is CAISGDSLYGYTF. The CDR3 nucleotides read TGTGCCATCAGCGGGGACAGTCTCTATGGCTACACCTTC.

The V and J genes are TRBV29-1 and TRBJ2-7, with 7 bases aligning to TRBD1. The CDR3 spans 11 residues. CDR1 is SQVTM and CDR2 is ANQGSEA in the germline V gene. Unmatched junction bases numbered 2, after V lost 4 bases and J lost 5 bases. In DNA form, the CDR3 reads TGCAGCGTTGGGCAGGGGGACGAGCAGTACTTC. It yields the protein CSVGQGDEQYF.

This sequence joins TRBV20-1 and TRBJ1-3, with a tentative D call TRBD1 (6 bases). Trimming took off 3 bases at V and 1 base at J, with 16 bases between the two ends. Per germline, CDR1 DFQATT and CDR2 SNEGSKA (reference sequence). The CDR3 runs 16 residues. The CDR3 DNA reads as TGCAGTGCTAGTAGTCCCCAACAGGGATCTGGAAACACCATATATTTT. Amino acid sequence: CSASSPQQGSGNTIYF.

CDR3: CASSLGGQALGGYTF. The CDR3 nucleotides are TGTGCCAGCAGCTTAGGGGGACAGGCTTTAGGCGGCTACACCTTC. This chain uses TRBV7-2 with TRBJ1-2; 8 bases match TRBD1. Trimming removed 1 base from V and 8 bases from J; junction bases left unmatched: 9. Germline V lookup: CDR1 SGHTA, CDR2 FQGNSA. The CDR3 consists of 15 residues.

This clone has at least ten counts. This chain uses TRBV11-2 with TRBJ2-7; no reliable D call. V dropped 5 bases and J dropped 0 bases, with 17 bases sitting between them. The CDR3 is made up of 16 amino acids. Germline assignment: CDR1 SGHAT and CDR2 FQNNGV. The CDR3 protein is CASSNPLGYSSYEQYF. For the CDR3, the DNA is TGTGCCAGCAGCAATCCTCTAGGCTATAGCTCCTACGAGCAGTACTTC.

By frequency in the sample, this clone is medium-sized (0.01 to 0.1%). The chain employs TRBV20-1 and TRBJ1-1, with unresolved D. CDR3 length: 12 residues. The germline V gene has CDR1 DFQATT and CDR2 SNEGSKA (reference sequence). V lost 3 bases and J lost 0, with 5 bases in between. The CDR3: CSASHMNTEAFF. The CDR3 DNA reads as TGCAGTGCTAGTCACATGAACACTGAAGCTTTCTTT.

The chain couples TRBV9 to TRBJ1-1; D unresolved. The germline V gene encodes CDR1 SGDLS and CDR2 YYNGEE. The CDR3 loop spans 16 amino acids. Trimming took 0 bases from V and 1 from J, leaving 13 bases between them. CDR3 DNA: TGTGCCAGCAGCGTAGACATGAGACTTGAGAACACTGAAGCTTTCTTT. Its protein is CASSVDMRLENTEAFF.

This clone was detected ten times or more. This chain joins TRBV7-2 and TRBJ2-1, with D tentatively TRBD2 (6 bases). Germline CDR1 reads SGHTA; CDR2 reads FQGNSA. The CDR3 has 15 residues. V was shortened by 5 bases and J by 7 bases, with 18 bases between the two germline ends. The CDR3, as DNA: TGTGCCAGCAGCCGTATGGGAGGAATCGGGAATGAGCAGTTCTTC. It codes for CASSRMGGIGNEQFF.

This clone is termed medium-sized (0.01 to 0.1%). The V and J genes are TRBV5-1 and TRBJ1-6; no reliable D call. This CDR3 has 15 amino acids. Trimming stripped 4 bases from V and 1 base from J, with 9 bases between. From germline, CDR1 is SGHRS and CDR2 YFSETQ. The CDR3 DNA follows: TGCGCCAGCAGCGGGTCCGCGTCCTATAATTCACCCCTCCACTTT. Translating gives CASSGSASYNSPLHF.

Only a few counts were recorded for this clone. The rearrangement joins TRBV6-1 to TRBJ2-6; tentative D call: TRBD1 (6 bases). CDR3 length equals 17 residues. V lost 7 bases to trimming and J lost 1 base, with 17 bases between them. Germline lookup yields CDR1 MNHNS and CDR2 SASEGT. For the CDR3, the DNA is TGTGCCAGCAAACGGGACATAACAGCATCTGGGGCCAACGTCCTGACTTTC. Translating it yields CASKRDITASGANVLTF.

The chain joins TRBV7-2 to TRBJ2-3; D call uncertain. V dropped 1 base and J dropped 0 bases, with 5 bases sitting between them. Germline CDR1 is SGHTA and CDR2 is FQGNSA. The CDR3 covers 14 residues. The CDR3 nucleotides are TGTGCCAGCAGCTTAGAGGTCAGCACAGATACGCAGTATTTT. It specifies CASSLEVSTDTQYF.

This clone ranks as medium-sized. This chain joins TRBV20-1 and TRBJ2-1; D is undetermined. Germline-derived CDR1 and CDR2 are DFQATT and SNEGSKA (reference sequence). Trimming stripped 6 bases from V and 7 bases from J, with 22 bases between. CDR3 size: 15 residues. The CDR3 reads CSASQPGATLNEQFF. The CDR3 DNA is TGCAGTGCGAGCCAGCCCGGCGCCACACTGAATGAGCAGTTCTTC.

The chain is built from TRBV12-3 or TRBV12-4 and TRBJ1-1; D remains ambiguous. Trimming shortened V by 7 bases and J by 0 bases, and 9 bases separated the two germline ends. The CDR3 sequence is 13 residues long. The CDR3 DNA is TGTGCCAGCATAACCGAGATGAACACTGAAGCTTTCTTT. Translating it yields CASITEMNTEAFF.

This chain uses TRBV27 with TRBJ2-1; D call uncertain. The CDR3 length is 14 residues. CDR1 and CDR2 (germline): MNHEY, SMNVEV (reference sequence). The V and J ends lost 7 bases and 8 bases respectively, with 18 bases between them. In nucleotides, the CDR3 is TGTGCCAGCACCGAGTTAGGGAAAGAGGATGAGCAGTTCTTC. Translation: CASTELGKEDEQFF.

This clone was detected a few times. This chain connects TRBV6-1 to TRBJ2-7; D unclear. The CDR3 is 15 amino acids. The V and J ends lost 4 bases and 0 bases respectively, with 13 bases between them. Germline V gives CDR1 MNHNS, CDR2 SASEGT. The CDR3 region is CASSADTLSSYEQYF. In nucleotides, the CDR3 is TGTGCCAGCAGTGCAGATACACTGAGCTCCTACGAGCAGTACTTC.

The V and J genes are TRBV20-1 and TRBJ2-7; the match to TRBD2 covers 12 bases. Trimming took 6 bases from V and 5 from J; bases not matched to a gene: 8. Germline values: CDR1 DFQATT, CDR2 SNEGSKA (reference sequence). This CDR3 region has 14 residues. CDR3 loop: CSAKLAGGFNEQYF. The CDR3 DNA follows: TGCAGTGCCAAACTAGCGGGAGGATTTAACGAGCAGTACTTC.

Notes on this clone: Additional DNA sequences in this sample encode the identical CDR3. The chain couples TRBV11-2 to TRBJ2-1; D ambiguous. Trimming left V 5 bases short and J 5 bases short, with 19 bases between. The CDR3 runs to 16 residues. Per the germline V gene, CDR1 is SGHAT and CDR2 is FQNNGV. The CDR3 here is CASSLQSQVGNNEQFF. CDR3 in DNA: TGTGCCAGCAGCCTCCAGTCTCAAGTGGGTAACAATGAGCAGTTCTTC.

In this sample, this clone turned up many times. V usage is TRBV29-1 and J usage is TRBJ2-1; 11 nucleotides line up with TRBD2. Germline assignment: CDR1 SQVTM and CDR2 ANQGSEA. CDR3 length: 15 amino acids. After removal of 5 bases from V and 1 base from J, the junction contained 4 bases not matched to a gene. The CDR3 spells CSVPLAGGSYNEQFF. The CDR3 nucleotides read TGCAGCGTTCCCCTAGCGGGAGGTTCCTACAATGAGCAGTTCTTC.

CDR3 protein: CASSPLDGLGANVLTF. The CDR3 DNA sequence: TGTGCCAGCTCACCACTGGACGGGCTGGGGGCCAACGTCCTGACTTTC. V is TRBV18 and J is TRBJ2-6; D is unclear. V was trimmed by 1 base and J by 4 bases, leaving 11 bases between them. Looked up from germline, CDR1 is KGHSH and CDR2 is LQKENI. The CDR3 has 16 residues.

The chain couples TRBV20-1 to TRBJ2-1, with a possible D match to TRBD2 (5 bases). V shed 5 bases and J shed 4 bases, with 12 bases lying between them. CDR3 size: 13 residues. CDR1 and CDR2 (germline): DFQATT, SNEGSKA (reference sequence). For the CDR3, the DNA is TGCAGTGCTTCTAGCAGGCGGTACAATGAGCAGTTCTTC. It translates to CSASSRRYNEQFF.

The rearrangement uses TRBV11-3 and TRBJ2-1; TRBD2 might be the D (7 bases). Germline V gene data show CDR1 as SGHNT and CDR2 as YENEEA. V was trimmed by 1 base and J by 9 bases, leaving 13 bases between them. The CDR3 consists of 14 residues. CDR3 loop: CASSLGGGWGEQFF. The DNA of the CDR3 is TGTGCCAGCAGCTTAGGCGGGGGCTGGGGTGAGCAGTTCTTC.